Presented here are 24 T cell receptor beta chains from one specimen sequenced in a study of blood T cell repertoires in COVID-19. Some clones are missing from TCRdb's copy, which holds only in-frame ones; the method was immunoSEQ multiplex PCR. The sample shows 140,000 or so clones, roughly 90% of them seen only once. Sequenced sample: peripheral blood. These receptors originate from a human donor with COVID-19, enrolled during active disease. The donor label of this sample is uncertain.

The genes are TRBV4-2 and TRBJ2-1; perhaps TRBD2 as D (7 bases). Germline-derived CDR1 and CDR2 are LGHNA and YNFKEQ. CDR3 size: 16 residues. Trimming removed 4 bases from V and 6 bases from J, with 19 bases in between. In nucleotides, the CDR3 is TGTGCCAGCAGCCTAACGCCGGCGGGGGCGGGCAATGAGCAGTTCTTC. The encoded protein is CASSLTPAGAGNEQFF.

The V gene is TRBV7-9, the J gene TRBJ1-2; D is ambiguous. The V and J ends lost 5 bases and 8 bases respectively, with 21 bases between them. The V gene's germline CDR1 is SEHNR and CDR2 FQNEAQ (reference sequence). The CDR3 consists of 15 residues. CDR3 residues: CASSPGIGLRIGYTF. For the CDR3, the DNA is TGTGCCAGCAGCCCGGGAATCGGTCTACGGATCGGCTACACCTTC.

The V call is TRBV19, the J call TRBJ1-4, with 7 positions matching TRBD1. Looked up from germline, CDR1 is LNHDA and CDR2 is SQIVND (reference sequence). The CDR3 sequence is 15 residues long. V was clipped by 3 bases and J by 7 bases; unmatched bases: 8. The CDR3 nucleotides read TGTGCCAGTAGTATCCTCGCAGGGGGTACTGAAAAACTGTTTTTT. This gives the protein CASSILAGGTEKLFF. Filled out from reference TRBV19 and TRBJ1-4, the complete variable domain reads DGGITQSPKYLFRKEGQNVTLSCEQNLNHDAMYWYRQDPGQGLRLIYYSQIVNDFQKGDIAEGYSVSREKKESFPLTVTSAQKNPTAFYLCASSILAGGTEKLFFGSGTQLSVL.

This clone has just a few counts. The genes are TRBV6-5 and TRBJ1-5, with D possibly TRBD1 on 5 matching bases. Trimming took off 7 bases at V and 3 bases at J, with 10 bases between the two ends. The germline V gene encodes CDR1 MNHEY and CDR2 SVGAGI. The CDR3 loop spans 13 amino acids. The DNA of the CDR3 is TGTGCCAGCAACGCAGGGTACAATCAGCCCCAGCATTTT. It translates to CASNAGYNQPQHF.

This clone was recorded a few times. J is TRBJ2-3 and V is TRBV7-3; 7 bases are shared with TRBD2. The V and J ends lost 5 bases and 1 base, in that order; junction bases with no gene match: 6. The CDR3 is 15 residues long. From germline, CDR1 is SGHTA and CDR2 FQGTGA. In DNA, the CDR3 is TGTGCCAGCAGCCCGGGGGGAGGGGGCACAGATACGCAGTATTTT. It is translated as CASSPGGGGTDTQYF.

There are a few counts of this clone. The V gene is TRBV2, the J gene TRBJ1-5; the D is unclear. The germline V gene has CDR1 SNHLY and CDR2 FYNNEI. CDR3 length: 14 amino acids. V lost 6 bases to trimming and J lost 7 bases, with 16 bases between them. CDR3 bases: TGTGCCAGCAGCGCCCTCGGTGCGGAGCAGCCCCAGCATTTT. Protein sequence: CASSALGAEQPQHF. The full variable domain, with the rest looked up from reference TRBV2 and TRBJ1-5, is EPEVTQTPSHQVTQMGQEVILRCVPISNHLYFYWYRQILGQKVEFLVSFYNNEISEKSEIFDDQFSVERPDGSNFTLKIRSTKLEDSAMYFCASSALGAEQPQHFGDGTRLSIL.

The table lists this clone with a count of one. The J gene is TRBJ1-1, the V gene TRBV5-1; unclear D gene. The CDR3 is made up of 13 amino acids. CDR1 is SGHRS, CDR2 YFSETQ, per germline. The V gene lost 0 bases and the J gene lost 2 bases, with 5 bases spanning the gap. The CDR3 reads CASSLEPNTEAFF. In nucleotides, the CDR3 is TGCGCCAGCAGCTTGGAGCCTAACACTGAAGCTTTCTTT. The complete variable domain, with remaining parts taken from reference TRBV5-1 and TRBJ1-1, reads KAGVTQTPRYLIKTRGQQVTLSCSPISGHRSVSWYQQTPGQGLQFLFEYFSETQRNKGNFPGRFSGRQFSNSRSEMNVSTLELGDSALYLCASSLEPNTEAFFGQGTRLTVV.

V usage is TRBV7-2 and J usage is TRBJ2-7, with TRBD2 matching 12 bases. This CDR3 spans 19 amino acids. With 0 bases clipped from V and 5 bases from J, the junction kept 14 bases outside the gene matches. Germline V lookup: CDR1 SGHTA, CDR2 FQGNSA. CDR3 region: CASSLALASGGAVSHEQYF. The CDR3 region has the DNA TGTGCCAGCAGCTTAGCGCTAGCTAGCGGGGGGGCTGTTTCCCACGAGCAGTACTTC.

The chain is built from TRBV13 and TRBJ1-2; D uncertain. V lost 1 base and J 2 bases, leaving 5 bases between the germline ends. The CDR3 is 13 residues long. CDR1 and CDR2 (germline): PRHDT, FYEKMQ (reference sequence). The CDR3 DNA sequence: TGTGCCAGCAGCTTAGCCGAGAACTATGGCTACACCTTC. Its protein is CASSLAENYGYTF.

The CDR3 DNA sequence: TGTGCCATCAGTGAGTCGCAGTCTGGAAACACCATATATTTT. This codes for CAISESQSGNTIYF. The rearrangement uses TRBV10-3 and TRBJ1-3; D gene unclear. The CDR3 contains 14 residues. Germline CDR1 ENHRY, CDR2 SYGVKD. V lost 0 bases and J lost 1, with 4 bases in between.

This clone came up once. This chain connects TRBV2 to TRBJ1-5; D is unclear. The germline V and J ends were trimmed by 5 bases and 1 base, with 12 bases remaining between them. This CDR3 has 15 residues. CDR1 is SNHLY, CDR2 FYNNEI, per germline. CDR3 region: CASSLFALSNQPQHF. The CDR3 bases are TGTGCCAGCAGTCTTTTTGCGTTGAGCAATCAGCCCCAGCATTTT.

This clone was counted only a few times. The rearrangement uses TRBV5-1 and TRBJ1-4; D possibly corresponds to TRBD1 (6 bases). V lost 3 bases, J lost 6 bases, and 12 bases lay in between. The germline CDR1 and CDR2 sequences are SGHRS and YFSETQ. The CDR3 is made up of 14 amino acids. CDR3 sequence reads: CASSSGQGYEKLFF. CDR3 coding DNA: TGCGCCAGCAGCTCCGGGCAGGGGTATGAAAAACTGTTTTTT. Based on the CDR3 plus reference TRBV5-1 and TRBJ1-4, the full variable domain is KAGVTQTPRYLIKTRGQQVTLSCSPISGHRSVSWYQQTPGQGLQFLFEYFSETQRNKGNFPGRFSGRQFSNSRSEMNVSTLELGDSALYLCASSSGQGYEKLFFGSGTQLSVL.

J is TRBJ2-5 and V is TRBV6-2 or TRBV6-3; 7 bases agree with TRBD1. This CDR3 comprises 14 residues. Per germline, CDR1 MNHEY and CDR2 SVGEGT. Trimming cost V 0 bases and J 7 bases; bases outside gene matches: 5. CDR3 amino acids: CASSYSTGSATQYF. The CDR3 DNA reads TGTGCCAGCAGTTACTCGACAGGGAGTGCGACCCAGTACTTC.

The chain carries TRBV5-1 and TRBJ2-7, with 9 nucleotides matching TRBD1. The germline CDR1 and CDR2 sequences are SGHRS and YFSETQ. The V segment lost 0 bases and the J segment 5 bases; nucleotides outside the gene matches: 6. The length of the CDR3 is 15 residues. CDR3 region: CASSLGDRVSNEQYF. CDR3 DNA: TGCGCCAGCAGCTTGGGGGACAGGGTATCGAACGAGCAGTACTTC.

The chain employs TRBV12-3 or TRBV12-4 and TRBJ1-1; TRBD1 agrees at 7 bases. The CDR3 length is 13 residues. Germline trimming cut 3 bases from V and 4 bases from J; bases unmatched to any gene: 2. For the CDR3, the DNA is TGTGCCAGCAGTTTTGGGACAGTCACTGAAGCTTTCTTT. Amino acid sequence: CASSFGTVTEAFF.

This clone has just one count. The chain joins TRBV6-5 to TRBJ2-2, with 7 nucleotides matching TRBD1. Germline CDR1 and CDR2: MNHEY and SVGAGI. The V gene end was trimmed by 6 bases and the J gene end by 5 bases; junction bases not matched to a gene: 0. The CDR3 has 12 amino acids. DNA for the CDR3: TGTGCCAGCAGGACAGGGACCGGGGAGCTGTTTTTT. Translated: CASRTGTGELFF.

The rearrangement links TRBV20-1 to TRBJ2-5; 8 positions agree with TRBD1. The trim removed 3 bases at V and 2 bases at J, leaving 5 bases unmatched. This CDR3 contains 14 residues. CDR1 and CDR2 from the germline V gene are DFQATT and SNEGSKA (reference sequence). CDR3 in DNA: TGCAGTGCTAGTAGACAGGGGCTGCAAGAGACCCAGTACTTC. This sequence encodes CSASRQGLQETQYF.

The sample holds one count of this clone. The CDR3 coding sequence is TGTGCCAGCAGCTTGGGGCATGGAAACACCATATATTTT. Translated, it gives CASSLGHGNTIYF. The J gene is TRBJ1-3, the V gene TRBV7-9, with D tentatively TRBD1 (5 bases). CDR1 and CDR2 from the germline V gene are SEHNR and FQNEAQ (reference sequence). The CDR3 contains 13 residues. V lost 3 bases and J 3 bases, leaving 6 bases between the germline ends. The whole variable domain, filled in from reference TRBV7-9 and TRBJ1-3, reads DTGVSQNPRHKITKRGQNVTFRCDPISEHNRLYWYRQTLGQGPEFLTYFQNEAQLEKSRLLSDRFSAERPKGSFSTLEIQRTEQGDSAMYLCASSLGHGNTIYFGEGSWLTVV.

This chain joins TRBV30 and TRBJ1-2; 7 positions agree with TRBD1. J lost 6 bases, V lost 3 bases, and 7 bases had no gene match. The CDR3 extends over 13 amino acids. Looked up from germline, CDR1 is GTSNPN and CDR2 is SVGIG (reference sequence). The CDR3 coding sequence is TGTGCCTGGAGAGGGGGCCTAAGGGATGGCTACACCTTC. Amino acids: CAWRGGLRDGYTF. The full variable domain, in which reference TRBV30 and TRBJ1-2 provide the parts outside the CDR3, is SQTIHQWPATLVQPVGSPLSLECTVEGTSNPNLYWYRQAAGRGLQLLFYSVGIGQISSEVPQNLSASRPQDRQFILSSKKLLLSDSGFYLCAWRGGLRDGYTFGSGTRLTVV.

The chain links TRBV6-5 to TRBJ2-6; no reliable D call. Germline CDR1 MNHEY, CDR2 SVGAGI. Trimming took 2 bases from V and 0 from J, leaving 5 bases between them. The CDR3 contains 15 residues. The CDR3, as DNA: TGTGCCAGCAGTTACGCAGACTCTGGGGCCAACGTCCTGACTTTC. It codes for CASSYADSGANVLTF.

This clone showed up just once. The chain has TRBV28 and TRBJ2-7, with 9 positions matching TRBD1. V gave up 4 bases and J gave up 6 bases; unmatched junction bases: 4. The CDR3 spans 13 residues. Per germline, CDR1 MDHEN and CDR2 SYDVKM. As DNA, the CDR3 is TGTGCCAGCAGTTGGGACAGGGTGGGCGAGCAGTACTTC. Protein product: CASSWDRVGEQYF.

The chain links TRBV5-4 to TRBJ2-3; 9 nucleotides agree with TRBD1. V shed 5 bases, J shed 10 bases, and the junction held 14 bases outside the gene matches. CDR1 and CDR2 (germline): SGHNT, YYREEE (reference sequence). This CDR3 has 15 residues. CDR3 sequence: CASRTGGDGGSAQYF. In nucleotides, the CDR3 is TGTGCCAGCAGAACAGGGGGCGACGGGGGGAGCGCGCAGTATTTT.

A few counts support this clone. Here the CDR3 DNA reads TGTGCCACCAGGTACAGCCCGGTGAACACCGGGGAGCTGTTTTTT. This codes for CATRYSPVNTGELFF. The V call is TRBV11-1, the J call TRBJ2-2; D is ambiguous. V lost 10 bases and J 1 base, leaving 16 bases between the germline ends. This CDR3 is 15 amino acids long. CDR1 SGHAT and CDR2 FQDESV come from the germline V gene (reference sequence).

The chain joins TRBV10-3 to TRBJ2-3; tentative D call: TRBD2 (5 bases). V lost 7 bases, J lost 0 bases, and 14 bases lay in between. The CDR3 totals 15 residues. Germline CDR1 ENHRY, CDR2 SYGVKD. The CDR3 sequence is CAINSHGESTDTQYF. The CDR3 coding sequence is TGTGCCATCAATTCGCACGGGGAGAGCACAGATACGCAGTATTTT.